This T cell receptor beta chain was identified during a study of shared clonotypes between healthy human individuals. Regarding the study as a whole: A generally larger estimated richness was seen in naive subsets than in memory subsets. Few donors limited the genetic and exposure-history diversity represented.

Comment on this clone: Its cognate antigen is unknown.

CD4+ cells yielded CD45RA+ naive and CD45RA-negative memory subsets. The method was immunoSEQ multiplex PCR; TCRdb's version includes in-frame clones alone and lacks a portion of them. The sample has 2 million to 3 million clones, over 85% seen once. J lost 4 bases, V lost 7 bases, and 9 bases had no gene match. The CDR3 extends over 15 amino acids. Germline lookup yields CDR1 LNHDA and CDR2 SQIVND (reference sequence). Specimen: naive CD4+ T cells from PBMCs. The subset is: CD45RA+ positively selected. This sequence originates from a man aged 18 to 35 in good health. Some clones in this sample may be carry-over from other donors' samples. The chain recombines TRBV19 with TRBJ2-2; TRBD2 matches 7 bases. The CDR3 loop is CASTVRTSRTGELFF. The CDR3 DNA reads as TGTGCCAGTACTGTACGGACTAGTCGCACCGGGGAGCTGTTTTTT. The whole variable domain, remainder taken from reference TRBV19 and TRBJ2-2, is DGGITQSPKYLFRKEGQNVTLSCEQNLNHDAMYWYRQDPGQGLRLIYYSQIVNDFQKGDIAEGYSVSREKKESFPLTVTSAQKNPTAFYLCASTVRTSRTGELFFGEGSRLTVL.